The clone carrying this T cell receptor beta chain was counted at least ten times. The CDR3 sequence is 18 residues long. V lost 0 bases to trimming and J lost 5 bases; unmatched junction nucleotides: 13. Researchers extracted total RNA from unfractionated whole blood. Per the study methods: TCR counts had a median of around 94,000 per sample and spanned roughly 20,000 to 750,000. One entry per CDR3 protein results from TCRdb running MiXCR on the 5' RACE reads. The V and J calls and clone size are TCRdb's, not the authors'. The sample has more than 140,000 distinct CDR3 sequences; around 4% are singletons. The data belong to a study of human T cells and chemical hapten exposure. At the level of the study: Across samples, TCR yields varied, mostly owing to small differences in pooled library volumes.

This clonotype was obtained from a female donor in good health. This chain joins TRBV12-3 or TRBV12-4 and TRBJ1-2; 9 bases line up with TRBD1. For the CDR3, the DNA is TGTGCCAGCAGTTTAGCCGGGACAGGGTTAATGCCAAGATATGGCTACACCTTC. It yields the protein CASSLAGTGLMPRYGYTF.